A single sample gave rise to the 6 T cell receptor beta chains below, sequenced in a study of blood T cell repertoires in COVID-19. Only in-frame clones appear in the TCRdb table, and some are missing; sequencing was by immunoSEQ multiplex PCR. The sample carries some 110,000 clones, roughly 90% recorded once. The sequenced material came from peripheral blood. The receptor set was obtained from a man in his forties or fifties with acute or convalescent COVID-19.

The V and J genes are TRBV5-5 and TRBJ2-3; D remains ambiguous. V lost 1 base, J lost 0 bases, and 6 bases lay in between. The CDR3 sequence is 14 residues long. The germline V gene encodes CDR1 SGHKS and CDR2 YYEKEE (reference sequence). This CDR3 reads CASSLPPSTDTQYF. DNA of the CDR3: TGTGCCAGCAGCTTGCCCCCTAGCACAGATACGCAGTATTTT.

The V gene is TRBV5-6, the J gene TRBJ1-1; 9 bases are shared with TRBD1. The CDR3 length is 15 residues. J was trimmed by 1 base and V by 4 bases; bases with no gene match: 5. Germline CDR1 reads SGHDT; CDR2 reads YYEEEE. CDR3 nucleotides: TGTGCCAGCAGCGCCGGACAGGGGAAGAACACTGAAGCTTTCTTT. This translates into CASSAGQGKNTEAFF.

In this sample, this clone turned up once. The chain has TRBV7-9 and TRBJ2-7; D unclear. The CDR3 has 14 residues. With 6 bases removed from V and 4 bases from J, the gap between germline ends came to 16 bases. Germline V gene sequence: CDR1 SEHNR, CDR2 FQNEAQ (reference sequence). The CDR3 region is CASSPERLPYEQYF. DNA of the CDR3: TGTGCCAGCAGTCCCGAAAGACTCCCTTACGAGCAGTACTTC.

The chain joins TRBV11-3 to TRBJ1-1; 10 nucleotides agree with TRBD1. CDR3 size: 15 residues. Unmatched junction bases numbered 6, after V lost 5 bases and J lost 3 bases. Germline values: CDR1 SGHNT, CDR2 YENEEA. The CDR3: CASSLGTGEDTEAFF. The CDR3 DNA reads TGTGCCAGCAGCCTCGGGACAGGGGAGGACACTGAAGCTTTCTTT.

The chain links TRBV12-5 to TRBJ2-1, with D hard to call. V was clipped by 2 bases and J by 0 bases, with 17 bases between them. Germline V gene lookup returns CDR1 LGHNT and CDR2 FRNRAP. CDR3 length: 18 amino acids. The CDR3 reads CASGLPPVGYSSYNEQFF. The CDR3 coding sequence is TGTGCTAGTGGTTTGCCCCCGGTGGGCTACTCCTCCTACAATGAGCAGTTCTTC.

CDR3 amino acids: CASTPQPTGYGNTIYF. The CDR3 DNA is TGTGCCAGCACCCCCCAGCCGACAGGGTACGGAAACACCATATATTTT. The chain joins TRBV6-6 to TRBJ1-3; TRBD1 matches 7 bases. With V trimmed by 7 bases and J by 4 bases, 13 bases remained unmatched. In germline, CDR1 is MNHNY, CDR2 SVGAGI (reference sequence). This CDR3 comprises 16 residues.